Here is one TCR beta chain with its context. The specificity of this receptor is unknown. No much larger clonotype is one base removed from it; base qualities were not supplied. This sample was taken from a study of Ad26.COV2.S vaccination and SARS-CoV-2 variants (dated by TCRdb to the early 2020s). At the level of the whole study: Sequencing of the TCRbeta repertoire served to evaluate the specificity and breadth of SARS-CoV-2-reactive T cell receptors following Ad26.COV2.S vaccination. A total of 32 samples were included in the TCR-sequenced set, comprising 19 Ad26.COV2.S vaccine recipients, 5 placebo recipients and 8 SARS-CoV-2 convalescent individuals.

The immunoSEQ Assay was the method used to sequence TCRbeta CDR3 regions. After extraction, genomic DNA underwent amplification by bias-controlled multiplex PCR, followed by high-throughput sequencing. The paper's processing steps were these. Collapsing and filtering of sequences were performed to quantify the absolute abundance of each unique TCRbeta CDR3 region. T cell fraction was estimated by normalizing TCRbeta template counts to usable DNA, with usable DNA measured through amplification of reference genes found in all nucleated cells. Repertoire TCRs were annotated as SARS-CoV-2-specific when V gene, CDR3 amino acid sequence and J gene were exactly matched to a known reactive TCR set. The reference SARS-CoV-2 TCR set was derived from MIRA and filtered for enrichment in COVID-19-positive ImmuneCODE repertoires, a step that removed public or cross-reactive TCRs. Using the MIRA antigens, annotated TCRs were further analysed by specific ORF or by position within an ORF. Breadth was defined as annotated unique rearrangements over total unique productive rearrangements; depth was the summed frequency of those rearrangements. Two-sided Wilcoxon rank-sum tests were applied when comparing TCR breadth between groups. The table comes from immuneACCESS by way of TCRdb, which keeps in-frame sequences with V and J called. Part of the clones is missing from these tables; in studies checked, under half for an unresolved V gene and the rest for unknown reasons. The V and J calls and clone size come from that table; D and trimming were worked out from the DNA. The sample table holds around 140,000 clones, of which about nine tenths were seen once. The ten largest clones capture 4.5% to 6% of the sample.

The sample's time point label is to be understood as: individuals recovered from natural SARS-CoV-2 infection. Taken from cysteine to phenylalanine, the CDR3 has 15 residues. Just the 45-base CDR3 DNA is kept, in frame starting at base 1. Sequences LNHNV (CDR1) and YYDKDF (CDR2) are obtained from the germline V gene (reference sequence). V and J lose 0 bases and 3 bases, and a span of 10 bases separates them. What the research found in general, with its limitations: Compared with placebo recipients, Ad26.COV2.S recipients showed higher spike-specific TCR breadth (P = 0.0014). Vaccine and placebo recipients had comparable non-spike TCR breadth, which fits with the vaccine containing only spike. After vaccination, spike-specific CD8+ and CD4+ T cell responses were reported to show substantial breadth. The authors noted that the TCR breadth and depth analyses may have underestimated total T cell responses.

The sequenced sample was peripheral blood, obtained after recovery from COVID-19. The rearrangement joined TRBV15 to TRBJ2-3; the D segment could be TRBD2, given 5 matching bases. The sequence derives from a human donor who had recovered from COVID-19. CDR3 protein: CATSRDREGTDTQYF. The DNA sequence is as follows: TGTGCCACCAGCAGAGATCGTGAGGGAACAGATACGCAGTATTTT.